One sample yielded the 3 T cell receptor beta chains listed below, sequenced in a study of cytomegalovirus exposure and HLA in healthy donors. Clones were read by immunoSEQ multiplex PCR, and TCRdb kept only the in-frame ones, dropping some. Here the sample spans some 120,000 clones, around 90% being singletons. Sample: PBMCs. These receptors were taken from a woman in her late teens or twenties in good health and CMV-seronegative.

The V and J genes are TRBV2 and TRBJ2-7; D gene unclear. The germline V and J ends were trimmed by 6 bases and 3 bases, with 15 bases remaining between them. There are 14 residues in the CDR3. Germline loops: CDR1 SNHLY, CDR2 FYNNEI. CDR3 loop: CASRKEGGIYEQYF. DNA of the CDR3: TGTGCCAGCAGAAAAGAAGGCGGTATCTACGAGCAGTACTTC. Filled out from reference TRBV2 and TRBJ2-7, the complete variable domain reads EPEVTQTPSHQVTQMGQEVILRCVPISNHLYFYWYRQILGQKVEFLVSFYNNEISEKSEIFDDQFSVERPDGSNFTLKIRSTKLEDSAMYFCASRKEGGIYEQYFGPGTRLTVT.

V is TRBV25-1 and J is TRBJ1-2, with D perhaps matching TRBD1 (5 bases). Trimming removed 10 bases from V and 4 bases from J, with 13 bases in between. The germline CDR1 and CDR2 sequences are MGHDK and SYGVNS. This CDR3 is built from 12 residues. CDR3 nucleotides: TGTGCCACCAAGGGACTTATCTATGGCTACACCTTC. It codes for CATKGLIYGYTF.

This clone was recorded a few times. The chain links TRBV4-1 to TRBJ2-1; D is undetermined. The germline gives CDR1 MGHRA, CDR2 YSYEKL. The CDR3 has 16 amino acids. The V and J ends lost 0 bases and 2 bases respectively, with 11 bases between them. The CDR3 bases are TGCGCCAGCAGCCAAGAAAGGCTAGTCGCCTACAATGAGCAGTTCTTC. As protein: CASSQERLVAYNEQFF.